The TCR beta chain under discussion was sequenced for a study of CD8 T cells in ankylosing spondylitis. Worth noting for this clonotype: As yet, its antigen is unknown.

This CDR3 comprises 15 residues. Germline CDR1 and CDR2: SGDLS and YYNGEE. Trimming pared 4 bases from V and 4 bases from J, leaving 16 bases between. A quantitative 5'-RACE method, one with molecular barcodes, was used to make TCR beta libraries. TCRdb re-derived calls from the 5' RACE reads in MiXCR, one entry per CDR3 protein. Among under 950,000 distinct CDR3 sequences listed, around 17% were seen once. Whole-study findings and limits: There was a TCR beta motif, made of several highly homologous variants, that appeared characteristic of ankylosing spondylitis blood. A subset of motif variants has previously been described in the synovial fluid and blood of reactive arthritis. Relatively rare in peripheral blood, disease-linked clones were also CD8+. Clones linked to disease were reported to show significant enrichment in matched ankylosing spondylitis synovial fluid.

Sequencing was carried out using blood, either unsorted or a sorted T cell fraction (not recorded which). The chain links TRBV9 to TRBJ2-3, with D maybe TRBD2 (7 bases). The source is a male donor with ankylosing spondylitis. Written as DNA, the CDR3 is TGTGCCAGCAGCCCCGGGAGGAGGGGGGCAGATACGCAGTATTTT. Encoded protein: CASSPGRRGADTQYF.